The 5 T cell receptor beta chains listed next were all sequenced from one sample in a study of identical twins. In TCRdb, the 5' RACE reads were re-called with MiXCR into one record per CDR3 protein. The data show more than 650,000 distinct CDR3 sequences, 6.1% seen once. The sequenced material came from naive T cells sorted from blood. These TCRs come from a man between 18 and 29 years old in good health.

The sample holds many counts of this clonotype. The chain links TRBV29-1 to TRBJ2-1, with D perhaps matching TRBD2 (6 bases). CDR3 size: 15 residues. Germline CDR1 and CDR2: SQVTM and ANQGSEA. The V gene lost 7 bases and the J gene lost 0 bases, with 16 bases spanning the gap. In DNA, the CDR3 is TGCAGCGCCGGAGGAGGGACCCTCTCCTACAATGAGCAGTTCTTC. It is translated as CSAGGGTLSYNEQFF.

This chain uses TRBV20-1 with TRBJ2-7; 12 bases fit TRBD2. The CDR3 has 13 amino acids. Per germline, CDR1 DFQATT and CDR2 SNEGSKA (reference sequence). The CDR3: CSDASGGAYEQYF. DNA of the CDR3: TGCAGCGATGCTAGCGGGGGGGCCTACGAGCAGTACTTC.

The chain combines TRBV14 with TRBJ2-1; 7 positions match TRBD2. Germline values: CDR1 SGHDN, CDR2 FVKESK. The CDR3 totals 15 residues. Trimming at V came to 0 bases and at J to 8 bases, leaving 7 bases not matched to a gene. CDR3 DNA: TGTGCCAGCAGCCAAGATGTAGGACTAGTATATGAGCAGTTCTTC. Amino acids: CASSQDVGLVYEQFF.

This clonotype was counted between two and nine times. The V and J genes are TRBV29-1 and TRBJ1-2; 9 nucleotides match TRBD1. This CDR3 has 16 amino acids. J gave up 4 bases and V 4 bases, and 13 bases lay outside the gene matches. Germline CDR1 is SQVTM and CDR2 is ANQGSEA. CDR3 sequence: CSVALGGQGLFYGYTF. CDR3 in DNA: TGCAGCGTTGCCTTAGGGGGACAGGGACTTTTCTATGGCTACACCTTC.

This chain connects TRBV7-9 to TRBJ2-1; 7 positions match TRBD2. J gave up 2 bases and V 11 bases, and 9 bases lay outside the gene matches. In germline, CDR1 is SEHNR, CDR2 FQNEAQ (reference sequence). This CDR3 has 14 amino acids. The CDR3 reads CAVTLGTTYNEQFF. Written as DNA, the CDR3 is TGTGCCGTCACCCTCGGGACTACCTACAATGAGCAGTTCTTC.